This T cell receptor beta chain was captured by sequencing in a study of regulatory T cells in long-lasting Graves disease. Findings and caveats of the study: Owing to a sample size that was small, accuracy may have been reduced. Newly diagnosed Graves' patients exceeded persistent ones in TCR diversity.

Many counts were recorded for this clonotype. The antigen remains unidentified. Stated time point: newly diagnosed GD, antithyroid drugs for less than 3 months. Extracted PBMC RNA gave rise to the TCR library. Through Arm-PCR of CDR3 regions and iRepertoire HTBI primers, TCR beta libraries were built. In TCRdb, the multiplex PCR reads were re-called with MiXCR into one record per CDR3 protein. The table has 450,000 to 600,000 distinct CDR3 sequences, roughly 14% seen once. These data were also filed under a second study, of T cells in Graves' hyperthyroidism and ophthalmopathy. That source reports: Each diagnosis was grounded in clinical symptoms, serum thyroxine and TRAb, thyroid ultrasound, and orbital computed tomography. The blood repertoire included most of the expanded thyroid clonotypes above 0.001.

This sample comprised peripheral blood mononuclear cells (PBMCs), obtained at new diagnosis, from a patient treated with antithyroid drugs. The sequence derives from a man aged 25 to 45 with Graves disease.

The chain's CDR3 is CSVRRTSGRKGTGELFF. The CDR3, as DNA: TGCAGCGTCCGAAGGACTAGCGGGAGAAAAGGGACCGGGGAGCTGTTTTTT. The chain is built from TRBV29-1 and TRBJ2-2; TRBD2 agrees at 13 bases. The length of the CDR3 is 17 residues. Germline CDR1 SQVTM, CDR2 ANQGSEA. With V trimmed by 6 bases and J by 5 bases, 12 bases remained unmatched.